The following is a TCR beta chain sequence with its context. Its antigen is currently unknown. This CDR3 contains 18 residues. V dropped 3 bases and J dropped 5; count of bases not matched to a gene: 12. Germline V gives CDR1 SGHTA, CDR2 FQGTGA. Library preparation (for TCRbeta) was performed with unique molecular identifiers. TCRdb processed the PCR reads anew with MiXCR; each CDR3 protein has one entry. The sample shows some 300,000 distinct CDR3 sequences, 10% of them seen only once. This sample is drawn from a study of T-cell reconstitution after alpha-beta-depleted transplantation in children. Study findings and constraints: By about two months after transplant, alpha-beta T cells reportedly arose from several hundred graft clones that had expanded.

The chain has TRBV7-3 and TRBJ2-3; 12 bases align to TRBD2. The starting material was PBMCs, obtained before TCRalphabeta/CD19-depleted stem cell transplant. The sequence was collected from a boy younger than two with acute myeloid leukemia, due to receive a stem cell transplant. CDR3 coding DNA: TGTGCCAGCAGCTTCCTACCCACCCTAGCGGGGGGGCAAGATACGCAGTATTTT. This codes for CASSFLPTLAGGQDTQYF.